A single sample gave rise to the 10 T cell receptor beta chains below, sequenced in a study of blood T cell repertoires in COVID-19. The assay was immunoSEQ multiplex PCR, and TCRdb's table has in-frame clones only and misses some. The sample carries roughly 390,000 clones, over 75% recorded once. Material: peripheral blood. The receptors were sampled from a woman aged 25 to 39 with COVID-19, enrolled during active disease.

J is TRBJ2-7 and V is TRBV28; tentative D call: TRBD1 (6 bases). Germline CDR1 reads MDHEN; CDR2 reads SYDVKM. V lost 5 bases to trimming and J lost 6 bases, with 14 bases between them. The CDR3 extends over 13 amino acids. The CDR3 DNA sequence: TGTGCCAGCAGTGTGACGCAGGGGCTCGAGCAGTACTTC. Translated: CASSVTQGLEQYF.

The chain has TRBV20-1 and TRBJ2-1; 14 bases are a match to TRBD2. The CDR3 is 16 residues long. Germline-derived CDR1 and CDR2 are DFQATT and SNEGSKA (reference sequence). With V trimmed by 3 bases and J by 0 bases, 1 base remained unmatched. The CDR3 is CSASGTSGSSYNEQFF. CDR3 nucleotides: TGCAGTGCTAGTGGGACTAGCGGGAGCTCCTACAATGAGCAGTTCTTC.

J is TRBJ1-4 and V is TRBV6-6, with 8 bases lining up with TRBD1. V gave up 2 bases and J gave up 3 bases; unmatched junction bases: 5. Germline CDR1 reads MNHNY; CDR2 reads SVGAGI (reference sequence). The CDR3 runs 16 residues. CDR3 bases: TGTGCCAGCAGTTACAACAGGGGGGTTGCTAATGAAAAACTGTTTTTT. Its protein is CASSYNRGVANEKLFF.

The V gene is TRBV18, the J gene TRBJ2-2; the match to TRBD1 covers 7 bases. Germline V gene lookup returns CDR1 KGHSH and CDR2 LQKENI. With V trimmed by 6 bases and J by 9 bases, 10 bases remained unmatched. CDR3 length: 14 amino acids. Written as DNA, the CDR3 is TGTGCCAGCTCTCCCGGGACAGAACACCGGGAGCTGTTTTTT. It codes for CASSPGTEHRELFF. Looking up the rest from reference TRBV18 and TRBJ2-2 gives the full variable domain: NAGVMQNPRHLVRRRGQEARLRCSPMKGHSHVYWYRQLPEEGLKFMVYLQKENIIDESGMPKERFSAEFPKEGPSILRIQQVVRGDSAAYFCASSPGTEHRELFFGEGSRLTVL.

The chain links TRBV21-1 to TRBJ2-1; the table's D call TRBD2 went unverified against the DNA. TRBV21-1 is recorded as a pseudogene. This CDR3 is 9 amino acids long. CDR3: CASSKDSFF. The CDR3 DNA reads as TGTGCCAGCAGCAAAGATAGTTTCTTC.

This chain joins TRBV5-8 and TRBJ1-1; tentatively, D is TRBD1 (5 bases). The CDR3 extends over 13 amino acids. Germline V CDR1 and CDR2: SGHTS, YDEGEE. Trimming cost V 5 bases and J 3 bases, with 11 bases left between them. The CDR3 region is CASSVAGDTEAFF. The DNA of the CDR3 is TGTGCCAGCAGTGTGGCGGGGGACACTGAAGCTTTCTTT.

This chain links TRBV6-5 with TRBJ2-5; no firm D call. The ends were cut back, 0 bases at V and 2 bases at J, with 7 bases in the middle. CDR3 length: 14 residues. CDR1 is MNHEY and CDR2 is SVGAGI in the germline V gene. Written as DNA, the CDR3 is TGTGCCAGCAGTTACTCAGAGATTCAAGAGACCCAGTACTTC. Amino acids: CASSYSEIQETQYF.

The rearrangement uses TRBV4-1 and TRBJ2-2; 10 positions match TRBD2. Germline V CDR1 and CDR2: MGHRA, YSYEKL. This CDR3 is 17 amino acids long. J was trimmed by 6 bases and V by 2 bases; bases with no gene match: 9. CDR3 coding DNA: TGCGCCAGCAGCCAACCCGTACTAGCGGGGAAGGCCGGGGAGCTGTTTTTT. It translates to CASSQPVLAGKAGELFF.

The chain employs TRBV6-6 and TRBJ1-1; 9 bases agree with TRBD1. The germline CDR1 and CDR2 sequences are MNHNY and SVGAGI (reference sequence). The CDR3 runs 15 residues. After removal of 4 bases from V and 5 bases from J, the junction contained 8 bases not matched to a gene. As DNA, the CDR3 is TGTGCCAGCAGTTCATACAGGGGGCGTGAAACTGAAGCTTTCTTT. Translated, it gives CASSSYRGRETEAFF.

The rearrangement uses TRBV18 and TRBJ1-5, with 7 bases matching TRBD1. Germline-derived CDR1 and CDR2 are KGHSH and LQKENI. CDR3 length: 16 amino acids. Germline trimming cut 5 bases from V and 2 bases from J; bases unmatched to any gene: 9. The CDR3 nucleotides are TGTGCCAGCTCAGCGACAGGGTGGTATGGCAATCAGCCCCAGCATTTT. Translation gives CASSATGWYGNQPQHF.